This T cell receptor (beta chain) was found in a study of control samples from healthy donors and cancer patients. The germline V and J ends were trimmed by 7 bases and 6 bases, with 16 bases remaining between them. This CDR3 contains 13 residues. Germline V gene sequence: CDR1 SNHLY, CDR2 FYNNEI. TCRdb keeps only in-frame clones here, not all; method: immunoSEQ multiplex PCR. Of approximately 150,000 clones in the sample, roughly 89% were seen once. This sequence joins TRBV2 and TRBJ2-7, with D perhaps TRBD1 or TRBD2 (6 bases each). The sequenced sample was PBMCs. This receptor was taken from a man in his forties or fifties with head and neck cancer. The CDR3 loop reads CASTGRGGSEQYF. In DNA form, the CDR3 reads TGTGCCAGCACCGGCAGGGGAGGCTCCGAGCAGTACTTC.